This T cell receptor (beta chain) was sequenced in a study of cytomegalovirus exposure and HLA in healthy donors. Across the study: As released early, the data held some 80 million unique TCRs from HLA-typed donors. Study-level points and caveats: Analyses of presence/absence relied on an assumption of roughly uniform sequencing depth across donors. Confirmation was obtained in vitro that three CMV-associated chains are specific for CMV antigens.

The CDR3 contains 15 residues. Looked up from germline, CDR1 is ENHRY and CDR2 is SYGVKD. The V and J ends lost 5 bases and 5 bases, in that order; junction bases with no gene match: 6. The primer mix had 60 Vbeta and 13 Jbeta primers. Profiled with immunoSEQ multiplex PCR; TCRdb holds only in-frame clones, not every one. The sample has 120,000 to 150,000 clones, 82% seen once. Comments on this clone: Antigen unknown.

The chain uses TRBV10-3 and TRBJ2-1; 10 nucleotides align to TRBD2. The specimen was PBMCs. The receptor comes from a man aged 18 to 30 in good health and CMV-seropositive. This CDR3 is CAISIETSGNNEQFF. The DNA of the CDR3 is TGTGCCATCAGTATCGAAACTAGCGGGAACAATGAGCAGTTCTTC.